One and the same sample provided the 12 T cell receptor beta chains below, sequenced in a study of radiation and T cells in renal cell carcinoma. Documented time point: baseline pretreatment blood. This sample's treatment: 15 Gy SBRT to primary tumor, nephrectomy 4 weeks later. Only in-frame clones appear in the TCRdb table, and some are missing; sequencing was by immunoSEQ multiplex PCR. This sample has about 150,000 clones, with 70% to 90% found just once. The sample in question was blood, obtained from a patient whose treatment included radiotherapy and nephrectomy. The receptors shown here come from a woman between 45 and 60 years old with renal cell carcinoma.

This chain connects TRBV6-1 to TRBJ1-1, with D possibly TRBD1 on 6 matching bases. This CDR3 contains 13 residues. V lost 8 bases and J lost 0, with 10 bases in between. Germline V gene data show CDR1 as MNHNS and CDR2 as SASEGT. DNA for the CDR3: TGTGCCAGCCAGGACAGATTGAACACTGAAGCTTTCTTT. Translation: CASQDRLNTEAFF.

The chain couples TRBV7-8 to TRBJ2-2; tentatively, D is TRBD1 (6 bases). V was trimmed by 5 bases and J by 1 base, leaving 14 bases between them. This CDR3 is built from 16 residues. Per germline, CDR1 SGHVS and CDR2 FQNEAQ. In nucleotides, the CDR3 is TGTGCCAGCAGCGCGCGAGGGACACTGAACACCGGGGAGCTGTTTTTT. Translated, it gives CASSARGTLNTGELFF.

The rearrangement links TRBV4-3 to TRBJ2-4, with D perhaps TRBD2 (5 bases). Trimming removed 4 bases at V and 5 bases at J, with 12 bases between. Germline V gene sequence: CDR1 LGHNA, CDR2 YSLEER. The CDR3 has 14 amino acids. The CDR3 DNA reads TGCGCCAGCAGCCCGCCCGGGGTACAAAACATTCAGTACTTC. Translating it yields CASSPPGVQNIQYF.

The chain is built from TRBV14 and TRBJ2-4; 9 nucleotides agree with TRBD1. The CDR3 extends over 16 amino acids. CDR1 is SGHDN, CDR2 FVKESK, per germline. The V segment lost 8 bases and the J segment 2 bases; nucleotides outside the gene matches: 10. The CDR3 loop is CASSMGQGGSKNIQYF. The CDR3 DNA reads TGTGCCAGCTCCATGGGACAGGGCGGATCCAAAAACATTCAGTACTTC. The entire variable domain, with the rest obtained from reference TRBV14 and TRBJ2-4, is as follows: EAGVTQFPSHSVIEKGQTVTLRCDPISGHDNLYWYRRVMGKEIKFLLHFVKESKQDESGMPNNRFLAERTGGTYSTLKVQPAELEDSGVYFCASSMGQGGSKNIQYFGAGTRLSVL.

Concerning this clone: Additional DNA sequences in this sample encode the identical CDR3. The V call is TRBV4-3, the J call TRBJ2-5; D gene unclear. The CDR3 contains 13 residues. Per germline, CDR1 LGHNA and CDR2 YSLEER. With 0 bases removed from V and 4 bases from J, the gap between germline ends came to 6 bases. The DNA of the CDR3 is TGCGCCAGCAGCCAAGATCTGAGAGAGACCCAGTACTTC. Translating it yields CASSQDLRETQYF.

The V and J genes are TRBV5-4 and TRBJ1-1; 7 nucleotides match TRBD1. The germline V gene has CDR1 SGHNT and CDR2 YYREEE (reference sequence). The trim removed 5 bases at V and 4 bases at J, leaving 2 bases unmatched. CDR3 length: 12 residues. The CDR3 spells CASRQGGTEAFF. The CDR3 DNA sequence: TGTGCCAGCAGGCAGGGGGGCACTGAAGCTTTCTTT. The whole variable domain, remainder taken from reference TRBV5-4 and TRBJ1-1, is ETGVTQSPTHLIKTRGQQVTLRCSSQSGHNTVSWYQQALGQGPQFIFQYYREEENGRGNFPPRFSGLQFPNYSSELNVNALELDDSALYLCASRQGGTEAFFGQGTRLTVV.

J is TRBJ2-3 and V is TRBV7-9; 7 bases match TRBD1. Germline values: CDR1 SEHNR, CDR2 FQNEAQ (reference sequence). The J segment lost 3 bases and the V segment lost 6 bases, leaving 6 bases of the junction unmatched. The CDR3 sequence is 14 residues long. The CDR3 reads CASSQRQGTDTQYF. CDR3 DNA: TGTGCCAGCAGTCAACGACAGGGAACAGATACGCAGTATTTT.

The chain uses TRBV11-3 and TRBJ2-7, with 7 bases aligning to TRBD1. CDR1 is SGHNT and CDR2 is YENEEA in the germline V gene. The CDR3 length is 12 residues. V dropped 5 bases and J dropped 4; count of bases not matched to a gene: 2. The CDR3 reads CASSRQGYEQYF. The CDR3 DNA sequence: TGTGCCAGCAGCCGACAGGGTTACGAGCAGTACTTC.

V and J are TRBV30 and TRBJ2-7; 8 nucleotides match TRBD2. V shed 1 base and J 7 bases; nucleotides not matched to a gene: 0. The germline gives CDR1 GTSNPN, CDR2 SVGIG (reference sequence). CDR3 length equals 11 residues. The CDR3 DNA sequence: TGTGCCTGGAGTGCGGGAGGGGAGCAGTACTTC. Amino acids: CAWSAGGEQYF.

The gene calls are TRBV29-1 and TRBJ2-5; 7 bases are shared with TRBD2. V lost 5 bases to trimming and J lost 5 bases; unmatched junction nucleotides: 5. CDR1 and CDR2 (germline): SQVTM, ANQGSEA. This CDR3 has 12 amino acids. As DNA, the CDR3 is TGCAGCGTTCGAATCGGGGGGGAGACCCAGTACTTC. Its protein product is CSVRIGGETQYF.

The chain couples TRBV5-1 to TRBJ2-5; a weak D match, TRBD1 (5 bases). Trimming pared 4 bases from V and 4 bases from J, leaving 17 bases between. CDR1 SGHRS and CDR2 YFSETQ come from the germline V gene. This CDR3 spans 15 amino acids. The CDR3 DNA follows: TGCGCCAGCAGCACCCAATCAGGGTTTTCAGAGACCCAGTACTTC. This translates into CASSTQSGFSETQYF.

The genes are TRBV4-2 and TRBJ1-1; 12 bases are shared with TRBD1. Germline V gene data show CDR1 as LGHNA and CDR2 as YNFKEQ. The CDR3 is 15 amino acids. Losses at the gene ends were 0 bases for V and 11 bases for J; bases not matched to a gene: 7. DNA of the CDR3: TGTGCCAGCAGCCAAGATTTGGGACAGGGGGCGGATGCTTTCTTT. This sequence encodes CASSQDLGQGADAFF.